These T cell receptor beta chains were read from a single sample in a study of blood T cell repertoires in COVID-19. The method was immunoSEQ multiplex PCR; TCRdb's version includes in-frame clones alone and lacks a portion of them. In the table there are 150,000 to 200,000 clones, 60% to 85% of which are singletons. The sequencing sample was made of peripheral blood. These receptors originate from a man in his fifties or sixties with active or convalescent COVID-19. The CDR3 runs from the conserved cysteine through the conserved F or W. A D gene is named only where the DNA matches it firmly. Expanded clones are given a class, and other clones once, few, many or no size at all.

clone size	V gene	J gene	D gene	CDR3 protein	CDR3 DNA
once	TRBV5-4	TRBJ2-3	-	CASSPGGRLASTDTQYF	TGTGCCAGCAGCCCTGGTGGTCGGCTAGCAAGCACAGATACGCAGTATTTT
-	TRBV28	TRBJ2-6	-	CASSATGNGANVLTF	TGTGCCAGCAGCGCCACAGGGAACGGGGCCAACGTCCTGACTTTC
-	TRBV5-6	TRBJ2-2	-	CASSPVGGSSGELFF	TGTGCCAGCAGCCCCGTAGGGGGTTCTAGCGGGGAGCTGTTTTTT
-	TRBV18	TRBJ2-3	TRBD2	CASSTLTSGGDTQYF	TGTGCCAGCTCAACCCTGACTAGCGGAGGCGATACGCAGTATTTT
-	TRBV5-6	TRBJ1-5	-	CASSLIGNRHNQPQHF	TGTGCCAGCAGCTTGATTGGGAACAGGCACAATCAGCCCCAGCATTTT
-	TRBV5-4	TRBJ2-3	TRBD2	CASSAPGAGGRDTQYF	TGTGCCAGCAGCGCCCCGGGAGCGGGAGGCCGAGATACGCAGTATTTT
-	TRBV28	TRBJ2-5	-	CASSTSKQETQYF	TGTGCCAGCAGTACTTCAAAGCAAGAGACCCAGTACTTC
-	TRBV10-3	TRBJ2-5	TRBD2	CASQGTSGMSETQYF	TGTGCCAGCCAGGGGACTAGCGGTATGTCAGAGACCCAGTACTTC
-	TRBV7-3	TRBJ1-1	-	CASSPQLGTRAFF	TGTGCCAGCAGCCCTCAATTGGGGACTCGAGCTTTCTTT
-	TRBV4-1	TRBJ2-1	-	CASSLTTSGIPLNRDEQFF	TGCGCCAGCAGCCTCACCACAAGCGGAATACCCCTAAATAGGGATGAGCAGTTCTTC
-	TRBV9	TRBJ2-7	TRBD1	CASSVGDRGHEQYF	TGTGCCAGCAGCGTAGGGGACAGGGGCCACGAGCAGTACTTC
-	TRBV12-5	TRBJ2-4	TRBD2	CASGLGTSGAIQYF	TGTGCTAGTGGTTTGGGGACTAGCGGGGCCATTCAGTACTTC
-	TRBV24-1	TRBJ2-2	-	CATSDLAGRSPGELFF	TGTGCCACCAGTGATTTAGCGGGCCGCTCCCCCGGGGAGCTGTTTTTT
few	TRBV10-3	TRBJ2-2	TRBD1	CAIREGQGGTGELFF	TGTGCCATCAGGGAGGGACAGGGAGGCACCGGGGAGCTGTTTTTT
-	TRBV6-5	TRBJ2-1	TRBD2	CASSYRTRSYNEQFF	TGTGCCAGCAGTTATCGGACTAGATCTTACAATGAGCAGTTCTTC
once	TRBV20-1	TRBJ2-3	TRBD2	CSASEREGQDTQYF	TGCAGTGCTAGTGAGCGGGAGGGCCAAGATACGCAGTATTTT
-	TRBV5-1	TRBJ2-5	-	CASSLFAGHQETQYF	TGCGCCAGCAGCTTGTTTGCGGGCCACCAAGAGACCCAGTACTTC
-	TRBV28	TRBJ2-7	TRBD1	CASRTDRGLYEQYF	TGTGCCAGCAGGACCGACAGGGGGCTTTACGAGCAGTACTTC
-	TRBV14	TRBJ2-7	-	CASSKVSSSIPYEQYF	TGTGCCAGCAGCAAAGTATCCTCGTCTATCCCTTACGAGCAGTACTTC
-	TRBV9	TRBJ1-4	TRBD1	CASSRTGGVAEKLFF	TGTGCCAGCAGCCGTACAGGGGGAGTCGCTGAAAAACTGTTTTTT
-	TRBV2	TRBJ2-2	TRBD1	CASTPEGTGVTGELFF	TGTGCCAGCACCCCGGAAGGGACAGGGGTCACCGGGGAGCTGTTTTTT
-	TRBV6-6	TRBJ2-5	-	CASSGTTRRETQYF	TGTGCCAGCAGCGGGACAACCAGAAGAGAGACCCAGTACTTC
-	TRBV19	TRBJ1-3	-	CASSRRDSERSNTIYF	TGTGCCAGTAGTAGACGGGATTCGGAGAGGAGTAACACCATATATTTT
-	TRBV27	TRBJ2-7	-	CASSSYGTYDYEQYF	TGTGCCAGCAGTTCCTATGGGACTTATGATTACGAGCAGTACTTC
-	TRBV30	TRBJ1-2	-	CACPKGNNGYTF	TGTGCCTGCCCAAAGGGGAATAATGGCTACACCTTC
-	TRBV5-1	TRBJ1-2	-	CASSLDRAREYGYTF	TGCGCCAGCAGCTTGGACAGGGCGAGGGAGTATGGCTACACCTTC
-	TRBV28	TRBJ2-7	TRBD2	CASSLVSGAFSYEQYF	TGTGCCAGCAGTTTGGTTAGCGGGGCGTTCTCCTACGAGCAGTACTTC
-	TRBV7-2	TRBJ2-2	TRBD2	CASSSRGGFNTGELFF	TGTGCCAGCAGCTCCCGGGGGGGGTTCAACACCGGGGAGCTGTTTTTT
-	TRBV7-6	TRBJ2-7	-	CASSLIPSGNEQYF	TGTGCCAGCAGCTTAATACCCTCAGGGAACGAGCAGTACTTC
-	TRBV20-1	TRBJ2-5	TRBD2	CSASPSGRVQETQYF	TGCAGTGCTAGTCCCTCGGGGAGGGTACAAGAGACCCAGTACTTC
-	TRBV7-2	TRBJ2-5	-	CASSSQVQETQYF	TGTGCCAGCAGCTCACAGGTCCAAGAGACCCAGTACTTC
-	TRBV6-1	TRBJ1-6	-	CASSEPPAGFSSPLHF	TGTGCCAGCAGTGAACCCCCTGCGGGGTTTAGTTCACCCCTCCACTTT
-	TRBV27	TRBJ2-1	TRBD2	CASKSAGGYNEQFF	TGTGCCAGCAAGTCGGCGGGAGGATACAATGAGCAGTTCTTC
-	TRBV28	TRBJ2-5	TRBD1	CASSTRTGGMETQYF	TGTGCCAGCAGTACCAGGACAGGGGGCATGGAGACCCAGTACTTC
-	TRBV9	TRBJ2-2	-	CASSVVDRRLNTGELFF	TGTGCCAGCAGCGTAGTGGACAGACGCTTAAACACCGGGGAGCTGTTTTTT
-	TRBV19	TRBJ2-3	TRBD2	CASSRRYRGGGRSTDTQYF	TGTGCCAGTAGTAGGCGGTATCGGGGAGGCGGGAGAAGCACAGATACGCAGTATTTT
-	TRBV9	TRBJ2-5	TRBD1	CASSRDRGGQETQYF	TGTGCCAGCAGCCGGGACAGGGGCGGACAAGAGACCCAGTACTTC
once	TRBV7-9	TRBJ2-2	TRBD1	CASSTSGTANTGELFF	TGTGCCAGCAGCACATCGGGGACAGCGAACACCGGGGAGCTGTTTTTT
many	TRBV5-5	TRBJ2-7	-	CASSLGLPSSYEQYF	TGTGCCAGCAGCCTCGGACTTCCCAGCTCCTACGAGCAGTACTTC
-	TRBV27	TRBJ1-1	-	CAGGHTEAFF	TGTGCAGGAGGGCACACTGAAGCTTTCTTT